These T cell receptor beta chains were read from a single sample in a study of T cell responses to AZD1222 COVID-19 vaccine. The assay was immunoSEQ multiplex PCR, and TCRdb's table has in-frame clones only and misses some. The sample carries roughly 120,000 clones, about 82% recorded once. The sequenced sample was peripheral blood, obtained on day 0 of AZD1222 vaccination. Receptors were obtained from an adult in good health. CDR3s leave out the opening cysteine and the closing phenylalanine or tryptophan. Each record gives: V gene, J gene, clone size, D gene, CDR3 protein. D genes are given only for firm matches. Part of the rows lack a size; the others show once, few, many or a class for expanded clones.

TRBV19	TRBJ2-2	-	-	ASTGQGIRGGELF
TRBV7-6	TRBJ2-5	-	-	ASSPQSRALRRQETQY
TRBV25-1	TRBJ1-4	-	-	ATALGGGEKLF
TRBV30	TRBJ1-6	-	-	AWSLDGGSSPLH
TRBV9	TRBJ2-7	-	TRBD2	ASSRGLAGSYEQY
TRBV5-1	TRBJ2-7	-	TRBD2	ASSLETSGRHFYEQY
TRBV6-2/TRBV6-3	TRBJ2-2	-	TRBD2	ASSSNSGGPGELF
TRBV3-1/TRBV3-2	TRBJ2-7	-	-	ASSQEGVGVYEQY
TRBV5-1	TRBJ1-3	-	TRBD1	ASSLWTGGRGNTIY
TRBV10-3	TRBJ1-2	-	-	AISAAENYGYT
TRBV5-1	TRBJ2-7	-	TRBD2	ASSLGGLAVEQY
TRBV7-8	TRBJ2-2	few	-	ASSLASVPGELF
TRBV5-8	TRBJ2-7	-	-	ASSLGYGSYEQY
TRBV2	TRBJ2-4	-	TRBD2	ASRPGLAENIQY
TRBV4-2	TRBJ1-1	-	-	ASSQRWPFTEAF
TRBV15	TRBJ1-4	-	-	ATSRDSPAGEKLF
TRBV9	TRBJ1-5	-	-	ASSVGVGAGQPQH
TRBV7-9	TRBJ1-1	-	TRBD1	ASSLLLQGGTEAF
TRBV4-3	TRBJ1-5	-	-	ASSQFTGGEQPQH
TRBV5-1	TRBJ1-3	-	-	ASSLDDFSGNTIY
TRBV7-2	TRBJ1-1	once	-	ASSPSAGWGTEAF
TRBV7-9	TRBJ1-1	-	-	ASRHLAEGNTEAF
TRBV10-2	TRBJ1-2	-	-	ASSESERGGYT
TRBV4-1	TRBJ2-7	-	TRBD2	ASSQIAGGYEQY
TRBV6-5	TRBJ1-6	-	-	ASSSTGRYNSPLH
TRBV12-3/TRBV12-4	TRBJ1-5	-	TRBD1	ASSLTGDQPQH
TRBV5-1	TRBJ2-2	-	TRBD1	ASSLAQGTGVEELF
TRBV11-2	TRBJ2-1	once	-	ASSPGWGTSYNEQF
TRBV27	TRBJ1-5	-	-	ASSLFLSGGYLQPQH
TRBV7-2	TRBJ2-3	-	TRBD2	ASSLTSGGSPDTQY
TRBV5-8	TRBJ1-4	-	-	ASSFPGTKPNEKLF
TRBV6-5	TRBJ1-2	-	-	ASSYVQNYGYT
TRBV3-1/TRBV3-2	TRBJ1-1	-	TRBD1	ASSQRQGPEAF
TRBV11-3	TRBJ2-5	once	-	ASSRGRQETQY
TRBV5-4	TRBJ1-2	-	-	ASSITGSGGYT
TRBV20-1	TRBJ1-2	-	-	SAAPPYT